These T cell receptor beta chains were read from a single sample in a study of PD-L1 blockade in urothelial cancer. Measured with immunoSEQ multiplex PCR; TCRdb has only the in-frame clones, and not every one. The sample includes some 41,000 clones, around 89% of them seen just once. Sample: PBMCs, taken around atezolizumab (anti-PD-L1) treatment. The receptors come from an elderly man with urothelial cancer. Both conserved end residues are part of each CDR3.

V gene,J gene,CDR3 protein
TRBV11-3,TRBJ2-1,CASRGAGGSSYNEQFF
TRBV5-1,TRBJ2-1,CASSQTSGHYNEQFF
TRBV19,TRBJ1-5,CASSAPPVSGPQHF
TRBV18,TRBJ2-5,CASSRRQGGETQYF
TRBV6-6,TRBJ1-5,CASRTGEGLWHF
TRBV7-6,TRBJ2-5,CASRSPAPGSLETQYF
TRBV9,TRBJ2-1,CASSVGEGLYNEQFF
TRBV6-1,TRBJ1-1,CASSEPRTDLNTEAFF
TRBV13,TRBJ2-3,CASNLLSRADGGTDTQYF
TRBV5-4,TRBJ2-3,CASSLTSSSTDTQYF
TRBV29-1,TRBJ1-4,CSVEALGGGGEKLFF
TRBV7-2,TRBJ2-5,CASSSPYRSGVAQYF
TRBV18,TRBJ2-2,CASSPLNTGELFF
TRBV30,TRBJ1-1,CASVQGNTEAFF
TRBV6-5,TRBJ1-1,CASTEGTPNTEAFF
TRBV5-5,TRBJ2-1,CASSFTSGGLNEQFF
TRBV5-5,TRBJ1-2,CASSPSRLYGYTF
TRBV6-6,TRBJ2-2,CASSYAGISGELFF
TRBV5-1,TRBJ1-2,CASSLAGTGTNYGYTF
TRBV11-2,TRBJ1-1,CASSHYLTGGTEAFF
TRBV4-2,TRBJ2-3,CASSQDPAGSTDTQYF
TRBV19,TRBJ2-3,CASSRPGSDTQYF
TRBV7-2,TRBJ1-5,CASSGTVSNQPQHF
TRBV29-1,TRBJ2-3,CSMRDRVTDTQYF
TRBV6-5,TRBJ1-5,CASSYRVNQPQHF
TRBV4-1,TRBJ2-2,CASSHLLAGTNTGELFF
TRBV6-1,TRBJ2-1,CASIPSGSGWNEQFF
TRBV5-4,TRBJ2-2,CASSSSGTGVTGELFF
TRBV6-1,TRBJ2-1,CASSERGPDEQFF
TRBV19,TRBJ2-1,CASSIYLAGEYNEQFF
TRBV4-1,TRBJ2-1,CASSRRTSGIYNEQFF
TRBV5-1,TRBJ2-5,CASSLGGQRQETQYF
TRBV7-2,TRBJ2-3,CASSPGTSGRVGTDTQYF
TRBV2,TRBJ1-2,CASTNLYRELSGYTF
TRBV5-1,TRBJ1-1,CASSGGGGNTEAFF